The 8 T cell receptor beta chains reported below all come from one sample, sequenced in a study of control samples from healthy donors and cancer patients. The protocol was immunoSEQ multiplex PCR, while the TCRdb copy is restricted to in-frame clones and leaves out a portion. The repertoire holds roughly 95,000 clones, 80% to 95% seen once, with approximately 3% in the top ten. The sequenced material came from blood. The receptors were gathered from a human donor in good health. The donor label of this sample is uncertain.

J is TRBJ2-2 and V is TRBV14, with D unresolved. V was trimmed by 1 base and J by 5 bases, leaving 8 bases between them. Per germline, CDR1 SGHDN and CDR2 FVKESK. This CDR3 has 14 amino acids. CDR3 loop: CASSQVDGTGELFF. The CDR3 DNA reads TGTGCCAGCAGCCAAGTCGACGGGACCGGGGAGCTGTTTTTT.

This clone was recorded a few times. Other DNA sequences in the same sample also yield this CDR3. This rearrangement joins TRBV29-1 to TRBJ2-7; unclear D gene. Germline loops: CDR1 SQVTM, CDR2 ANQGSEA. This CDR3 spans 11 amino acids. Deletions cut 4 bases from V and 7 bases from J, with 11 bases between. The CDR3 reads CSVVKGGEQYV. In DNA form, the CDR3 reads TGCAGCGTTGTGAAGGGTGGGGAGCAGTACGTC.

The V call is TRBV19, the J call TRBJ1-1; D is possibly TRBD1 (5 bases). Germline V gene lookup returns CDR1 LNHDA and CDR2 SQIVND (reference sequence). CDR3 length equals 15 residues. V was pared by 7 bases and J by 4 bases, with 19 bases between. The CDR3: CASKTPSGMPTEAFF. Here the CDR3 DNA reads TGTGCCAGTAAAACCCCATCAGGGATGCCCACTGAAGCTTTCTTT.

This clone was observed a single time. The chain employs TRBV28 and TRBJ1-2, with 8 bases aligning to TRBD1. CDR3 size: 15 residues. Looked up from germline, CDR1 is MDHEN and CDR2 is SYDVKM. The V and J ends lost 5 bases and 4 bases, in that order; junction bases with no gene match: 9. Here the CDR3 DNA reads TGTGCCAGCAGTAAACGGGACAGGCAAAGCTATGGCTACACCTTC. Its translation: CASSKRDRQSYGYTF.

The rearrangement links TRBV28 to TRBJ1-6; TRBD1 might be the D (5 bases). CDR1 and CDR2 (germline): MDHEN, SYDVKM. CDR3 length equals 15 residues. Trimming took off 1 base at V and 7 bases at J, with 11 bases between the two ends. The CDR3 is CASSLFGGENSPLHF. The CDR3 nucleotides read TGTGCCAGCAGTTTATTCGGGGGAGAAAATTCACCCCTCCACTTT.

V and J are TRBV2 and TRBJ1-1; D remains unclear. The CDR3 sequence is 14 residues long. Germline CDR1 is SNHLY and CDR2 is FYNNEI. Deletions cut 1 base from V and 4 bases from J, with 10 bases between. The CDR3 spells CASSEEGGGTEAFF. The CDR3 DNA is TGTGCCAGCAGTGAAGAGGGAGGCGGCACTGAAGCTTTCTTT.

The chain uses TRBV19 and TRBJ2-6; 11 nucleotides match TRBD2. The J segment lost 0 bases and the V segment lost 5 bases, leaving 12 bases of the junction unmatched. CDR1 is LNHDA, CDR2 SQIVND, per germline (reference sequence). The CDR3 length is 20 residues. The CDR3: CASSPWTSGQIFSGANVLTF. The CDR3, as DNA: TGTGCCAGTAGTCCATGGACTAGCGGGCAAATTTTCTCTGGGGCCAACGTCCTGACTTTC.

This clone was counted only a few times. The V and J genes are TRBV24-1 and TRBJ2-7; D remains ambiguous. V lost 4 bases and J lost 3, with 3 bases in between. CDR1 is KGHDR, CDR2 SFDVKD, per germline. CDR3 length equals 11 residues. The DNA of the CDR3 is TGTGCCACCAGTGAAAGCTACGAGCAGTACTTC. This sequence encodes CATSESYEQYF.